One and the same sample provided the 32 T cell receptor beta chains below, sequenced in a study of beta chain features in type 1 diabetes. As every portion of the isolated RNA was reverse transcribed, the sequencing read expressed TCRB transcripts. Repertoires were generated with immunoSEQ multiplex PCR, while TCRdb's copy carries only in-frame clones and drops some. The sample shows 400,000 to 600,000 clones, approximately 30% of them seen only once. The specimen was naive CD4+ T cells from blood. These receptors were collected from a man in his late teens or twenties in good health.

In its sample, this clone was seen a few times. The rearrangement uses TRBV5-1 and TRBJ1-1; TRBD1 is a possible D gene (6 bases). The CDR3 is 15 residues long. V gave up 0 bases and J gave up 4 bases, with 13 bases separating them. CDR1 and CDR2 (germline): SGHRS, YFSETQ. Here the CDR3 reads CASSLEPGAGTEAFF. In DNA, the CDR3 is TGCGCCAGCAGCTTGGAGCCGGGGGCAGGCACTGAAGCTTTCTTT. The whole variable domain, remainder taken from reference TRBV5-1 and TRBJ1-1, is KAGVTQTPRYLIKTRGQQVTLSCSPISGHRSVSWYQQTPGQGLQFLFEYFSETQRNKGNFPGRFSGRQFSNSRSEMNVSTLELGDSALYLCASSLEPGAGTEAFFGQGTRLTVV.

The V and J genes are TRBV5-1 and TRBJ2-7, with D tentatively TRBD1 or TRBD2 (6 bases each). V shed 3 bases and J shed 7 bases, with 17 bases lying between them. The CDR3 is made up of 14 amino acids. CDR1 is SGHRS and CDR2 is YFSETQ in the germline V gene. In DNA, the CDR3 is TGCGCCAGCAGCTCCCTGTGGGGGGCGGGAGAGCAGTACTTC. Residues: CASSSLWGAGEQYF.

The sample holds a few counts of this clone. CDR3 sequence reads: CASSTGQVYNEKLFF. In DNA, the CDR3 is TGTGCCAGCAGCACCGGACAGGTCTATAATGAAAAACTGTTTTTT. The chain is built from TRBV7-9 and TRBJ1-4; TRBD1 matches 7 bases. J lost 4 bases, V lost 5 bases, and 7 bases had no gene match. CDR1 is SEHNR and CDR2 is FQNEAQ in the germline V gene (reference sequence). CDR3 length: 15 residues.

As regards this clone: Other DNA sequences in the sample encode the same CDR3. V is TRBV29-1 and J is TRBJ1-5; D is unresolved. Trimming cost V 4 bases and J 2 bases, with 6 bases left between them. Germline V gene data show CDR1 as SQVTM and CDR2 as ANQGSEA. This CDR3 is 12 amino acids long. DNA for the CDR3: TGCAGCGTTGGCGGAGGCAATCAGCCCCAGCATTTT. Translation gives CSVGGGNQPQHF.

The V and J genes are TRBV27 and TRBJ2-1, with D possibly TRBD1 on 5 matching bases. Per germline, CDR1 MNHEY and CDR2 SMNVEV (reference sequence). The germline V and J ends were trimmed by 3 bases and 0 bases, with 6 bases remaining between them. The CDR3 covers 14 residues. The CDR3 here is CASSFQGSYNEQFF. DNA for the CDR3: TGTGCCAGCAGTTTCCAGGGCTCCTACAATGAGCAGTTCTTC.

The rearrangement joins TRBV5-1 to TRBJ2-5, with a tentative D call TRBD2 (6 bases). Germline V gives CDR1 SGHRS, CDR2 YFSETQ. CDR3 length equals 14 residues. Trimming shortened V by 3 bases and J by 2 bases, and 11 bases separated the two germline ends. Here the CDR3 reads CASSSGRGQETQYF. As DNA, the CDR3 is TGCGCCAGCAGCTCTGGGCGGGGTCAAGAGACCCAGTACTTC. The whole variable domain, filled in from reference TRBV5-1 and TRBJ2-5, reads KAGVTQTPRYLIKTRGQQVTLSCSPISGHRSVSWYQQTPGQGLQFLFEYFSETQRNKGNFPGRFSGRQFSNSRSEMNVSTLELGDSALYLCASSSGRGQETQYFGPGTRLLVL.

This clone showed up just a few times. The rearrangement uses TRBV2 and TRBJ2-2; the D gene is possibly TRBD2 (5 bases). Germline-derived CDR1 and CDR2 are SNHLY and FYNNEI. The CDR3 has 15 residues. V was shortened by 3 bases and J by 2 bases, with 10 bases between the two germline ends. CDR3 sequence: CASSEASRNTGELFF. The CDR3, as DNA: TGTGCCAGCAGTGAGGCTAGCCGAAACACCGGGGAGCTGTTTTTT.

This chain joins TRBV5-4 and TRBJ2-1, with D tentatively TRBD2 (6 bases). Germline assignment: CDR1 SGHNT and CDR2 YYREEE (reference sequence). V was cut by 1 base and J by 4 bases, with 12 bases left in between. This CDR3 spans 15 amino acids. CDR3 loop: CASSLWLASYNEQFF. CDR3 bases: TGTGCCAGCAGCTTGTGGCTAGCGAGTTACAATGAGCAGTTCTTC.

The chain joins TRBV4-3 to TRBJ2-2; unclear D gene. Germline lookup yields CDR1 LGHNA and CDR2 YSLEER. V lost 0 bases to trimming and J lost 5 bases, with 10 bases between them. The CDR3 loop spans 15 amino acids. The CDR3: CASSQETGETGELFF. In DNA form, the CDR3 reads TGCGCCAGCAGCCAAGAGACTGGGGAAACCGGGGAGCTGTTTTTT.

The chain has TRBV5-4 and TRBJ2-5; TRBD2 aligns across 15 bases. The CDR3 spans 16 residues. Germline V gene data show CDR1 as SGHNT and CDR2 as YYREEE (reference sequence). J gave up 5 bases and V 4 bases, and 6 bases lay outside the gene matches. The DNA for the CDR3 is TGTGCCAGCAGCCGTGGACTAGCGGGAGGGCCTGAGACCCAGTACTTC. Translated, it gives CASSRGLAGGPETQYF. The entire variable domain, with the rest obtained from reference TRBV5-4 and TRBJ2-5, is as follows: ETGVTQSPTHLIKTRGQQVTLRCSSQSGHNTVSWYQQALGQGPQFIFQYYREEENGRGNFPPRFSGLQFPNYSSELNVNALELDDSALYLCASSRGLAGGPETQYFGPGTRLLVL.

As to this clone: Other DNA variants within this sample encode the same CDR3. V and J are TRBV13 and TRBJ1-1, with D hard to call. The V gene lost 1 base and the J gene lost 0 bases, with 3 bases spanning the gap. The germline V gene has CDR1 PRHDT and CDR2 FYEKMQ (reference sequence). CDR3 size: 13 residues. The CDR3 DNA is TGTGCCAGCAGCTTAGCTTTGAACACTGAAGCTTTCTTT. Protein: CASSLALNTEAFF.

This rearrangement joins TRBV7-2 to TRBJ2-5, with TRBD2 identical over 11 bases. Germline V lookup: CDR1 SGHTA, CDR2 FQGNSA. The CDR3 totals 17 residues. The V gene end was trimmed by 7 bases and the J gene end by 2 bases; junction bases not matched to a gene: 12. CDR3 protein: CASTKAGTSGAQETQYF. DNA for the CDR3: TGTGCCAGCACCAAGGCGGGGACTAGCGGAGCACAAGAGACCCAGTACTTC.

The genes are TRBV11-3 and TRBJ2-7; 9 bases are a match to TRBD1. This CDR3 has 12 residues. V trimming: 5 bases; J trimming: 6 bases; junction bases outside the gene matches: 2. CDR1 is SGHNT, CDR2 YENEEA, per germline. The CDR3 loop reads CASSPTGGEQYF. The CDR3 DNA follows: TGTGCCAGCAGCCCGACAGGGGGCGAGCAGTACTTC.

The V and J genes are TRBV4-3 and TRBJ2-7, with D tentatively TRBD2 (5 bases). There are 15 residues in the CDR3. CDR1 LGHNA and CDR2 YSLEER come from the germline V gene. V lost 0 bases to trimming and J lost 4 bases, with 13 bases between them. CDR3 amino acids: CASSQERGMGYEQYF. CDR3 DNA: TGCGCCAGCAGCCAAGAACGAGGGATGGGTTACGAGCAGTACTTC.

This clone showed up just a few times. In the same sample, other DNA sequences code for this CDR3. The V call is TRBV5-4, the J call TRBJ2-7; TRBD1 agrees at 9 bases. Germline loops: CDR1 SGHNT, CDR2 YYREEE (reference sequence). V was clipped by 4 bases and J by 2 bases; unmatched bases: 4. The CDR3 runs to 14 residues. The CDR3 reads CASSPGQGPYEQYF. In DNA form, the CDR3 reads TGTGCCAGCAGCCCGGGACAGGGCCCCTACGAGCAGTACTTC.

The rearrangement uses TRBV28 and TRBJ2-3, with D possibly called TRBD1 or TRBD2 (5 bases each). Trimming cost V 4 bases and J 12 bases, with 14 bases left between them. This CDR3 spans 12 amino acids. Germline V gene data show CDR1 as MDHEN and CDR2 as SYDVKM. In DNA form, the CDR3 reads TGTGCCAGCAGTTCTCCCGGGACGCTCCAGTATTTT. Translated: CASSSPGTLQYF.

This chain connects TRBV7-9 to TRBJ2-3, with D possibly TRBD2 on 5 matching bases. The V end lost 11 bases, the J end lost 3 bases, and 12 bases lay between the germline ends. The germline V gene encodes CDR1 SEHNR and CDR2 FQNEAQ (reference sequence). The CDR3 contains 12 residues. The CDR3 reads CAAAAETDTQYF. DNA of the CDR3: TGTGCCGCAGCGGCAGAAACAGATACGCAGTATTTT. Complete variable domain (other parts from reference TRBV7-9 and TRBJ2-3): DTGVSQNPRHKITKRGQNVTFRCDPISEHNRLYWYRQTLGQGPEFLTYFQNEAQLEKSRLLSDRFSAERPKGSFSTLEIQRTEQGDSAMYLCAAAAETDTQYFGPGTRLTVL.

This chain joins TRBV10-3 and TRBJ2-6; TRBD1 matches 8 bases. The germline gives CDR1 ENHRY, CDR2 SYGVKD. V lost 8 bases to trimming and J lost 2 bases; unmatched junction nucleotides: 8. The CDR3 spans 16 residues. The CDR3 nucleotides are TGTGCCATCTCGGGCCAGGGGGCGCCTGGGGCCAACGTCCTGACTTTC. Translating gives CAISGQGAPGANVLTF.

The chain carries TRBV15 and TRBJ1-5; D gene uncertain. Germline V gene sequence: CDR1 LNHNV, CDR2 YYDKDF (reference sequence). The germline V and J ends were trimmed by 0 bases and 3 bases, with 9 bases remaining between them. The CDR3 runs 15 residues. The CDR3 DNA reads TGTGCCACCAGCAGAGATCCCACAGCCAATCAGCCCCAGCATTTT. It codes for CATSRDPTANQPQHF.

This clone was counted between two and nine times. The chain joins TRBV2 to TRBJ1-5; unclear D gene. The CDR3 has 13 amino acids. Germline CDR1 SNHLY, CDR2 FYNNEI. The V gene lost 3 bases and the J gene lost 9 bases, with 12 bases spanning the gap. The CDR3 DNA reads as TGTGCCAGCAGTGAGGAGGGCCCGCCGCCCCAGCATTTT. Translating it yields CASSEEGPPPQHF.

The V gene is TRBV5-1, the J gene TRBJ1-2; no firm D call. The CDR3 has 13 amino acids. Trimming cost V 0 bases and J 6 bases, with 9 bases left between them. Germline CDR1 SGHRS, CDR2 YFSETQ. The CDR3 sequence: CASSLAGGNGYTF. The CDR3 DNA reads TGCGCCAGCAGCTTGGCCGGTGGCAATGGCTACACCTTC.

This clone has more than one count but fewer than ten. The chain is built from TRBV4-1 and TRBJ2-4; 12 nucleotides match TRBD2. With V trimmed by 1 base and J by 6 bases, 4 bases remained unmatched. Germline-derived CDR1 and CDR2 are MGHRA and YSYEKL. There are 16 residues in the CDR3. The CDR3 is CASSQGLAGEGNIQYF. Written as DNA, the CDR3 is TGCGCCAGCAGCCAAGGACTAGCGGGAGAGGGAAACATTCAGTACTTC.

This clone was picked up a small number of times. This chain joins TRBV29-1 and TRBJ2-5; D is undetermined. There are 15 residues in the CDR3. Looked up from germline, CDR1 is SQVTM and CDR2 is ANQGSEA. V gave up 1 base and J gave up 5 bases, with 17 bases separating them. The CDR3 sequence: CSVEGDSVTYETQYF. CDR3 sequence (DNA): TGCAGCGTTGAAGGGGATTCAGTTACTTACGAGACCCAGTACTTC.

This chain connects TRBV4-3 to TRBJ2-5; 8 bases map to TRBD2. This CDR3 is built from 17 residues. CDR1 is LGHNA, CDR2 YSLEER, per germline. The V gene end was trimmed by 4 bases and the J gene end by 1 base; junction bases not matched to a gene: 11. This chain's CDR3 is CASSPHGSGSSQETQYF. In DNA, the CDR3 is TGCGCCAGCAGCCCGCACGGGAGCGGGAGTTCCCAAGAGACCCAGTACTTC.

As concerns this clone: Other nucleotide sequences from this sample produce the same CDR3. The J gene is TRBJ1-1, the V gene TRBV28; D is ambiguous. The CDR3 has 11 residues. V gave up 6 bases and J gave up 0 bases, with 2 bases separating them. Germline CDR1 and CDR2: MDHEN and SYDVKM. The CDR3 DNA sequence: TGTGCCAGCAGATTGAACACTGAAGCTTTCTTT. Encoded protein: CASRLNTEAFF.

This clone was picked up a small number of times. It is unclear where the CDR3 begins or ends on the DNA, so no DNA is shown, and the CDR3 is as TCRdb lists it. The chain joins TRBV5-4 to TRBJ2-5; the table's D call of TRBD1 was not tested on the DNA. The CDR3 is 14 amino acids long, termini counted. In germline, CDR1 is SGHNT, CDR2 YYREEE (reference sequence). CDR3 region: CASSTSVGAETQYF.

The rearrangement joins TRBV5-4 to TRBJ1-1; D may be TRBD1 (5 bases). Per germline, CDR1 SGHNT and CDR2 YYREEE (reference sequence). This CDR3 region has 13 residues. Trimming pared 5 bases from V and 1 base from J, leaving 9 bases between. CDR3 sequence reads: CASSRDRNTEAFF. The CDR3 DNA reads TGTGCCAGCAGTCGGGACCGGAACACTGAAGCTTTCTTT.

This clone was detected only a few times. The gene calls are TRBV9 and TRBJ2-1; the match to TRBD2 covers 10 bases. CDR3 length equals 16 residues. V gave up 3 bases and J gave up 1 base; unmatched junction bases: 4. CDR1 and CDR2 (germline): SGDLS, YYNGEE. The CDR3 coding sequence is TGTGCCAGCAGCGATCTAGCGGGAGTGTCCTACAATGAGCAGTTCTTC. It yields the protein CASSDLAGVSYNEQFF.

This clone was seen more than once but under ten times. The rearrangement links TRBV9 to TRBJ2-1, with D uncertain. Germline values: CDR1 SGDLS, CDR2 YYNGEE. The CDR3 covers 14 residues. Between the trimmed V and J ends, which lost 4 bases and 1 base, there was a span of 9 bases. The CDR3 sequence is CASSPDPSYNEQFF. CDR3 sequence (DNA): TGTGCCAGCAGCCCTGACCCTTCCTACAATGAGCAGTTCTTC.

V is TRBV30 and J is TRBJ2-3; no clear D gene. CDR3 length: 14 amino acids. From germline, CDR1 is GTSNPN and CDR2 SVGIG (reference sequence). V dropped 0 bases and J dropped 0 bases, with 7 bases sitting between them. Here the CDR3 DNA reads TGTGCCTGGAGTGTTTTGCAGAGCACAGATACGCAGTATTTT. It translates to CAWSVLQSTDTQYF.

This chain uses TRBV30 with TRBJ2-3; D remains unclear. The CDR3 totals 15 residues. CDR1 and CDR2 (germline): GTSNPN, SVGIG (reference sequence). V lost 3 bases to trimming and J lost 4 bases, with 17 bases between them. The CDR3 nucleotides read TGTGCCTGGAGATTCAAGGCCAGCCGTCCAGATACGCAGTATTTT. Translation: CAWRFKASRPDTQYF.

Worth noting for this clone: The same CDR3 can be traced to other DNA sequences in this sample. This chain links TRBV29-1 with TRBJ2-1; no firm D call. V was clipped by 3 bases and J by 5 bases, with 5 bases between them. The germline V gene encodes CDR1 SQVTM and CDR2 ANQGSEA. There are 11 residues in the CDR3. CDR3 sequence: CSVDPDNEQFF. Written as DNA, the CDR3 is TGCAGCGTTGACCCTGACAATGAGCAGTTCTTC.